This TCR beta chain emerged from a study of blood T cells in healthy people across ages. With 3 bases clipped from V and 2 bases from J, the junction kept 8 bases outside the gene matches. The CDR3 has 15 residues. CDR1 DFQATT and CDR2 SNEGSKA come from the germline V gene (reference sequence). The authors ran a second PCR of about 6 to 11 cycles using a sample-barcoded 5' primer and a J-beta primer mix. TCRdb re-analysed the 5' RACE reads in MiXCR, keeping a single row per CDR3 protein. The data show 800,000 or so distinct CDR3 sequences, about 46% seen once. The clonotype comes from a man of 80 years or more in good health. This rearrangement joins TRBV20-1 to TRBJ2-7, with 9 bases identical to TRBD1. Sequences were obtained from blood. CDR3 sequence: CSARGQGGFAYEQYF. CDR3 bases: TGCAGTGCTAGGGGACAGGGAGGGTTCGCCTACGAGCAGTACTTC.